This passage covers 4 T cell receptor beta chains from one sample sequenced in a study of monozygotic twins with inflammatory bowel disease. TCRdb re-called the 5' RACE reads, yielding one record per CDR3 amino acid sequence without DNA. The sample has about 450,000 distinct CDR3 sequences; the top ten hold about 2.4%. The sequenced sample was blood. All receptors come from a human donor with ulcerative colitis or Crohn's disease, or a healthy co-twin of an affected twin (not recorded which).

The chain carries TRBV5-4 and TRBJ2-7; TCRdb outputs TRBD1, but without DNA this stays unchecked. Germline V gives CDR1 SGHNT, CDR2 YYREEE (reference sequence). The CDR3 sequence is 13 residues long. This chain's CDR3 is CASSVTGGGEQYF.

The chain uses TRBV28 and TRBJ2-2. Germline V gives CDR1 MDHEN, CDR2 SYDVKM. CDR3 length equals 13 residues. The CDR3 protein is CASSLLAIGELFF.

The J gene is TRBJ1-5, the V gene TRBV7-2. This CDR3 spans 14 amino acids. Germline CDR1 SGHTA, CDR2 FQGNSA. The CDR3 here is CASSLVAMDQPQHF. Complete variable domain (other parts from reference TRBV7-2 and TRBJ1-5): GAGVSQSPSNKVTEKGKDVELRCDPISGHTALYWYRQSLGQGLEFLIYFQGNSAPDKSGLPSDRFSAERTGGSVSTLTIQRTQQEDSAVYLCASSLVAMDQPQHFGDGTRLSIL.

This chain connects TRBV20-1 to TRBJ2-1; TCRdb reports TRBD2, a call that lacks DNA to check it against. Germline V gene lookup returns CDR1 DFQATT and CDR2 SNEGSKA (reference sequence). CDR3 size: 15 residues. The CDR3: CSARFLAGEMNEQFF.